A selection of T cell receptor beta chains follows, all from one sample in a study of blood T cell repertoires in COVID-19. Method: immunoSEQ multiplex PCR; TCRdb's copy keeps in-frame clones and lacks some. The table has 73,000 or so clones, about 83% seen once. The sample comprised peripheral blood. The source of these receptors is an older woman with acute or convalescent COVID-19. Both conserved end residues are part of each CDR3. A D gene is named only where the DNA matches it firmly. Clone size appears in some rows only: once, few, many, or a class for an expanded clone.

clone_size: -
v_call: TRBV5-1
d_call: -
j_call: TRBJ2-7
cdr3_aa: CASSDPLVFPYEQYF
cdr3_nt: TGCGCCAGCAGCGACCCGCTAGTTTTCCCCTACGAGCAGTACTTC

clone_size: -
v_call: TRBV29-1
d_call: TRBD1
j_call: TRBJ2-3
cdr3_aa: CSGGHRTGVTDTQYF
cdr3_nt: TGCAGCGGGGGACATCGGACAGGGGTCACAGATACGCAGTATTTT

clone_size: -
v_call: TRBV5-1
d_call: TRBD1
j_call: TRBJ1-2
cdr3_aa: CASSLSGQGARGYTF
cdr3_nt: TGCGCCAGCAGCTTGAGCGGACAGGGGGCAAGGGGCTACACCTTC

clone_size: few
v_call: TRBV5-1
d_call: -
j_call: TRBJ2-7
cdr3_aa: CASALLARGDGEQYF
cdr3_nt: TGCGCCAGCGCCCTCCTGGCCAGGGGAGATGGCGAGCAGTACTTC

clone_size: -
v_call: TRBV27
d_call: TRBD1
j_call: TRBJ1-2
cdr3_aa: CASSPGGRGYYGYTF
cdr3_nt: TGTGCCAGCAGTCCTGGGGGCAGGGGGTACTATGGCTACACCTTC

clone_size: -
v_call: TRBV19
d_call: TRBD1
j_call: TRBJ1-1
cdr3_aa: CASINPQGAKTEAFF
cdr3_nt: TGTGCCAGTATCAACCCACAGGGGGCGAAAACTGAAGCTTTCTTT

clone_size: -
v_call: TRBV3-1/TRBV3-2
d_call: -
j_call: TRBJ1-1
cdr3_aa: CASSRTTGNTEAFF
cdr3_nt: TGTGCCAGCAGCCGCACCACAGGGAACACTGAAGCTTTCTTT

clone_size: -
v_call: TRBV6-5
d_call: TRBD1
j_call: TRBJ1-1
cdr3_aa: CASSPRTGLGTEAFF
cdr3_nt: TGTGCCAGCAGTCCTCGGACAGGGTTAGGGACTGAAGCTTTCTTT

clone_size: -
v_call: TRBV7-6
d_call: TRBD2
j_call: TRBJ2-7
cdr3_aa: CASSLVASGGSSYEQYF
cdr3_nt: TGTGCCAGCAGCTTAGTCGCTAGCGGGGGGTCTTCCTACGAGCAGTACTTC

clone_size: -
v_call: TRBV5-1
d_call: TRBD2
j_call: TRBJ2-1
cdr3_aa: CASSFGGSSYNEQFF
cdr3_nt: TGCGCCAGCAGCTTCGGGGGGAGCTCCTACAATGAGCAGTTCTTC

clone_size: -
v_call: TRBV6-5
d_call: -
j_call: TRBJ2-7
cdr3_aa: CASSPVGALYEQYF
cdr3_nt: TGTGCCAGCAGTCCGGTGGGGGCCCTCTACGAGCAGTACTTC

clone_size: -
v_call: TRBV3-1/TRBV3-2
d_call: TRBD2
j_call: TRBJ2-7
cdr3_aa: CASSQALAGGPYEQYF
cdr3_nt: TGTGCCAGCAGCCAAGCGCTAGCGGGGGGGCCCTACGAGCAGTACTTC

clone_size: -
v_call: TRBV30
d_call: TRBD1
j_call: TRBJ2-7
cdr3_aa: CAWCTGTGSYEQYF
cdr3_nt: TGTGCCTGGTGCACCGGGACAGGGTCCTACGAGCAGTACTTC

clone_size: -
v_call: TRBV7-6
d_call: -
j_call: TRBJ1-5
cdr3_aa: CASSLADSYSNQPQHF
cdr3_nt: TGTGCCAGCAGCTTAGCTGACAGCTATAGCAATCAGCCCCAGCATTTT

clone_size: -
v_call: TRBV10-3
d_call: -
j_call: TRBJ1-5
cdr3_aa: CAIQGGTNQPQHF
cdr3_nt: TGTGCCATCCAGGGAGGGACGAATCAGCCCCAGCATTTT

clone_size: -
v_call: TRBV6-5
d_call: TRBD1
j_call: TRBJ1-4
cdr3_aa: CASSPWQGGEKLFF
cdr3_nt: TGTGCCAGCAGCCCCTGGCAGGGGGGTGAAAAACTGTTTTTT

clone_size: once
v_call: TRBV5-1
d_call: -
j_call: TRBJ1-2
cdr3_aa: CASSSQGNYGYTF
cdr3_nt: TGCGCCAGCAGCTCGCAGGGGAACTATGGCTACACCTTC

clone_size: few
v_call: TRBV7-2
d_call: TRBD1
j_call: TRBJ1-1
cdr3_aa: CASRDLGTAMNTEAFF
cdr3_nt: TGTGCCAGCAGAGACCTCGGGACAGCGATGAACACTGAAGCTTTCTTT

clone_size: -
v_call: TRBV29-1
d_call: TRBD1
j_call: TRBJ1-1
cdr3_aa: CSHTGQADTEAFF
cdr3_nt: TGCAGCCACACGGGACAGGCGGACACTGAAGCTTTCTTT

clone_size: few
v_call: TRBV11-2
d_call: -
j_call: TRBJ1-1
cdr3_aa: CASSLMGSNTEAFF
cdr3_nt: TGTGCCAGCAGCTTGATGGGCAGTAACACTGAAGCTTTCTTT

clone_size: -
v_call: TRBV5-1
d_call: TRBD1
j_call: TRBJ1-2
cdr3_aa: CASSRGGTGEYGYTF
cdr3_nt: TGCGCCAGCAGCCGGGGCGGGACAGGGGAGTATGGCTACACCTTC

clone_size: -
v_call: TRBV24-1
d_call: TRBD1
j_call: TRBJ2-1
cdr3_aa: CATSDGTGGVGNEQFF
cdr3_nt: TGTGCCACCAGTGATGGGACAGGGGGCGTGGGGAATGAGCAGTTCTTC

clone_size: -
v_call: TRBV5-4
d_call: -
j_call: TRBJ2-2
cdr3_aa: CASSPPGAPTGELFF
cdr3_nt: TGTGCCAGCAGCCCGCCCGGAGCCCCCACCGGGGAGCTGTTTTTT

clone_size: -
v_call: TRBV11-2
d_call: -
j_call: TRBJ1-2
cdr3_aa: CASSRRRSYGYTF
cdr3_nt: TGTGCCAGCAGCCGGAGAAGGTCCTATGGCTACACCTTC

clone_size: -
v_call: TRBV10-3
d_call: -
j_call: TRBJ1-6
cdr3_aa: CAARETTNSPLHF
cdr3_nt: TGTGCCGCTCGGGAGACTACTAATTCACCCCTCCACTTT

clone_size: -
v_call: TRBV5-5
d_call: -
j_call: TRBJ1-5
cdr3_aa: CASSPRGTNSNQPQHF
cdr3_nt: TGTGCCAGCAGCCCACGAGGGACTAATAGCAATCAGCCCCAGCATTTT

clone_size: few
v_call: TRBV6-5
d_call: -
j_call: TRBJ2-3
cdr3_aa: CASSYGERYTQYF
cdr3_nt: TGTGCCAGCAGTTATGGAGAACGGTATACGCAGTATTTT

clone_size: -
v_call: TRBV7-2
d_call: -
j_call: TRBJ1-1
cdr3_aa: CASSLVRTEAFF
cdr3_nt: TGTGCCAGCAGCTTAGTCCGTACTGAAGCTTTCTTT

clone_size: -
v_call: TRBV5-6
d_call: TRBD1
j_call: TRBJ2-1
cdr3_aa: CASSSGTGANEQFF
cdr3_nt: TGTGCCAGCAGCTCCGGGACAGGGGCCAATGAGCAGTTCTTC

clone_size: few
v_call: TRBV10-2
d_call: -
j_call: TRBJ1-2
cdr3_aa: CASSEYRTANYGYTF
cdr3_nt: TGCGCCAGCAGTGAGTACAGAACAGCTAACTATGGCTACACCTTC

clone_size: -
v_call: TRBV5-5
d_call: -
j_call: TRBJ1-4
cdr3_aa: CASSEQGATTNEKLFF
cdr3_nt: TGTGCCAGCTCTGAACAGGGAGCTACAACTAATGAAAAACTGTTTTTT

clone_size: -
v_call: TRBV12-3/TRBV12-4
d_call: -
j_call: TRBJ1-1
cdr3_aa: CASRQGRTEAFF
cdr3_nt: TGTGCCAGCAGACAGGGTCGCACTGAAGCTTTCTTT

clone_size: -
v_call: TRBV19
d_call: -
j_call: TRBJ2-5
cdr3_aa: CASSIANGGETQYF
cdr3_nt: TGTGCCAGTAGTATAGCCAACGGGGGAGAGACCCAGTACTTC

clone_size: once
v_call: TRBV30
d_call: TRBD2
j_call: TRBJ2-1
cdr3_aa: CAWTLAGINEQFF
cdr3_nt: TGTGCCTGGACCCTAGCGGGGATCAATGAGCAGTTCTTC

clone_size: -
v_call: TRBV4-1
d_call: TRBD1
j_call: TRBJ1-1
cdr3_aa: CASSRADRVNTEAFF
cdr3_nt: TGCGCCAGCAGCCGAGCGGACAGGGTGAACACTGAAGCTTTCTTT

clone_size: once
v_call: TRBV6-1
d_call: -
j_call: TRBJ1-2
cdr3_aa: CASSEGGGGNYGYTF
cdr3_nt: TGTGCCAGCAGTGAAGGGGGGGGTGGAAACTATGGCTACACCTTC

clone_size: -
v_call: TRBV5-1
d_call: TRBD2
j_call: TRBJ2-3
cdr3_aa: CASMERGSTDTQYF
cdr3_nt: TGCGCCAGCATGGAGCGGGGGAGCACAGATACGCAGTATTTT